A single sample is the source of the 3 T cell receptor beta chains below, sequenced in a study of neurological immune-mediated disorders. TCRdb re-called the 5' RACE reads through MiXCR, storing one row per CDR3 protein. The sample carries tens of thousands of distinct CDR3 sequences, under 14% recorded once. The sample comprised CD4+ T cells from blood. Receptor source: a young woman with HTLV-1-associated myelopathy (HAM/TSP).

This clonotype was seen at least ten times. The chain links TRBV20-1 to TRBJ2-7; 10 bases match TRBD2. The trim removed 5 bases at V and 3 bases at J, leaving 10 bases unmatched. The germline V gene has CDR1 DFQATT and CDR2 SNEGSKA (reference sequence). The CDR3 is made up of 15 amino acids. The CDR3 region has the DNA TGCAGTGCTCCCCGCCTTAGCGGGGGGAGCTACGAGCAGTACTTC. Translation gives CSAPRLSGGSYEQYF.

This clonotype has at least ten counts. The gene calls are TRBV20-1 and TRBJ2-7; D is ambiguous. V was cut by 3 bases and J by 2 bases, with 11 bases left in between. This CDR3 contains 13 residues. Germline CDR1 and CDR2: DFQATT and SNEGSKA (reference sequence). As DNA, the CDR3 is TGCAGTGCTAGGAACAGTCTCGCCTACGAGCAGTACTTC. Translating gives CSARNSLAYEQYF.

Ten or more counts support this clonotype. The chain is built from TRBV5-1 and TRBJ2-1, with 8 bases aligning to TRBD2. The J segment lost 7 bases and the V segment lost 4 bases, leaving 13 bases of the junction unmatched. CDR1 is SGHRS and CDR2 is YFSETQ in the germline V gene. The CDR3 sequence is 16 residues long. Written as DNA, the CDR3 is TGCGCCAGCAGCCCCCGGATTAGCGGGGAGCTTAATGAGCAGTTCTTC. This translates into CASSPRISGELNEQFF. Full variable domain (rest looked up from reference TRBV5-1 and TRBJ2-1): KAGVTQTPRYLIKTRGQQVTLSCSPISGHRSVSWYQQTPGQGLQFLFEYFSETQRNKGNFPGRFSGRQFSNSRSEMNVSTLELGDSALYLCASSPRISGELNEQFFGPGTRLTVL.